This is a list of T cell receptor beta chains from one sample in a study of CD8 T cells in ankylosing spondylitis. From the 5' RACE reads, TCRdb called clonotypes with MiXCR, one entry per CDR3 protein. The sample consists of approximately 550,000 distinct CDR3 sequences, 9.5% to 15% of them appearing once. Sequences were obtained from blood, either unsorted or a sorted T cell fraction (not recorded which). These receptors all stem from a male donor with ankylosing spondylitis. CDR3s include the opening cysteine and the closing phenylalanine or tryptophan. A D gene is named only where the DNA matches it firmly. Rows may omit the clone size; those that give it use once, few, many or a size class.

size | J | D | V | CDR3 | DNA
few | TRBJ2-3 | TRBD2 | TRBV20-1 | CSARGASGSLSDTQYF | TGCAGTGCTAGAGGGGCGAGCGGGAGCCTTTCAGATACGCAGTATTTT
many | TRBJ1-1 | NA | TRBV29-1 | CSALTNRVRTEAFF | TGCAGCGCCCTAACCAACAGGGTAAGAACTGAAGCTTTCTTT
NA | TRBJ1-1 | TRBD1 | TRBV7-9 | CASSSEGASTEAFF | TGTGCCAGCAGCTCAGAGGGGGCTAGCACTGAAGCTTTCTTT
many | TRBJ2-1 | NA | TRBV4-1 | CASSPRGASSSYNEQFF | TGCGCCAGCAGCCCCCGAGGGGCTTCCAGCTCCTACAATGAGCAGTTCTTC
few | TRBJ2-1 | NA | TRBV15 | CATSRDFSSGGNEQFF | TGTGCCACCAGCAGAGATTTTTCGTCAGGAGGCAATGAGCAGTTCTTC
few | TRBJ1-2 | NA | TRBV15 | CATSRGKTGSGFGYTF | TGTGCCACCAGCAGAGGGAAGACAGGCTCGGGATTCGGCTACACCTTC
NA | TRBJ2-7 | NA | TRBV11-2 | CASSLETGLYSYEQYF | TGTGCCAGCAGCTTAGAAACAGGGCTATACTCCTACGAGCAGTACTTC
few | TRBJ2-1 | TRBD2 | TRBV19 | CASSIASGTYNEQFF | TGTGCCAGTAGTATTGCTAGCGGAACCTACAATGAGCAGTTCTTC
few | TRBJ2-7 | NA | TRBV3-1 | CASSQEGGPTYEQYF | TGTGCCAGCAGCCAAGAAGGAGGTCCGACCTACGAGCAGTACTTC
NA | TRBJ2-3 | TRBD2 | TRBV20-1 | CSAHGLAGEADTQYF | TGCAGTGCCCACGGACTAGCGGGAGAAGCAGATACGCAGTATTTT
many | TRBJ2-6 | TRBD1 | TRBV29-1 | CSVAGTGAGANVLTF | TGCAGCGTCGCCGGGACAGGGGCTGGGGCCAACGTCCTGACTTTC
NA | TRBJ1-3 | NA | TRBV7-9 | CASSFPGQVFTGNTIYF | TGTGCCAGCAGCTTTCCGGGACAAGTATTTACTGGAAACACCATATATTTT
many | TRBJ1-1 | NA | TRBV12-3/TRBV12-4 | CASSLTRGGLVNTEAFF | TGTGCCAGCAGTTTAACGCGGGGCGGCCTTGTGAACACTGAAGCTTTCTTT
NA | TRBJ2-7 | NA | TRBV20-1 | CSASSPGHHYEQYF | TGCAGTGCTAGCTCCCCGGGACACCACTACGAGCAGTACTTC